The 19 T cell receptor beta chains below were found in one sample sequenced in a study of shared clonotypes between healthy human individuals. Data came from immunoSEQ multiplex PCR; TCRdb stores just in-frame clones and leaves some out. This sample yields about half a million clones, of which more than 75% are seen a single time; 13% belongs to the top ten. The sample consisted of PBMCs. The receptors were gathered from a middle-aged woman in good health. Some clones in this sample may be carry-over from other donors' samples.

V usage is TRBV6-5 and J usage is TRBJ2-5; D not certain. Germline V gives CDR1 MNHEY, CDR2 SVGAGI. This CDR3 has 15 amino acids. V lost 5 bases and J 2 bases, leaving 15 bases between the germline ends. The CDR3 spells CASSQRVWGQETQYF. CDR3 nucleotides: TGTGCCAGCAGTCAAAGGGTTTGGGGTCAAGAGACCCAGTACTTC.

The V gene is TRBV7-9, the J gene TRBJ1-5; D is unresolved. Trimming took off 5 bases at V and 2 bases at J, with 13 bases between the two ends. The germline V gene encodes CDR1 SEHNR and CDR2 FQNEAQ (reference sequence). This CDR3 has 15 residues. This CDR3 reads CASSPGAGGNQPQHF. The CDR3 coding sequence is TGTGCCAGCAGCCCGGGCGCCGGCGGCAATCAGCCCCAGCATTTT.

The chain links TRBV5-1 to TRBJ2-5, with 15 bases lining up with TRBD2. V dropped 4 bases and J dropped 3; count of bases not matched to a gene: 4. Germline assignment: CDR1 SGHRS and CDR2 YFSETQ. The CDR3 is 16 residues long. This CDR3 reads CASSTGLAGGEETQYF. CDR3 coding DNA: TGCGCCAGCAGCACCGGACTAGCGGGAGGGGAAGAGACCCAGTACTTC.

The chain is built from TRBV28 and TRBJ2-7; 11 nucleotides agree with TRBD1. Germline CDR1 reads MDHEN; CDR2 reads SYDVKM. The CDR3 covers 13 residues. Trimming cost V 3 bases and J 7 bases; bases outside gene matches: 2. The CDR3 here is CASSFGTGGEQYF. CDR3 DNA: TGTGCCAGCAGTTTTGGGACAGGGGGTGAGCAGTACTTC.

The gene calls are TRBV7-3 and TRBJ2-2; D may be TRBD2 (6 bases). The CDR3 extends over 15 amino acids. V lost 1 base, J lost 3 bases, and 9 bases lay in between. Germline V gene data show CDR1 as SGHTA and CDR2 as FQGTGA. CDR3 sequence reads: CASSLIGGDTGELFF. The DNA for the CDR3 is TGTGCCAGCAGCTTAATTGGCGGGGACACCGGGGAGCTGTTTTTT.

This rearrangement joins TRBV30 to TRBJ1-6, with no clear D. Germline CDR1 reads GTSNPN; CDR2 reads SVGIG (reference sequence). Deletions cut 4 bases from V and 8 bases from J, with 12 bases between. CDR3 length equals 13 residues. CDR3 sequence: CAWTVERDSPLHF. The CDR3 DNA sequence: TGTGCCTGGACGGTCGAAAGGGATTCACCCCTCCACTTT.

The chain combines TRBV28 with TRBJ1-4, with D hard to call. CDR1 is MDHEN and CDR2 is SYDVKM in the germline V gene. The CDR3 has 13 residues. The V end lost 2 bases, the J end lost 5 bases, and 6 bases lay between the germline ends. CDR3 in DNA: TGTGCCAGCAGTTTACTGGAGAATGAAAAACTGTTTTTT. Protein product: CASSLLENEKLFF.

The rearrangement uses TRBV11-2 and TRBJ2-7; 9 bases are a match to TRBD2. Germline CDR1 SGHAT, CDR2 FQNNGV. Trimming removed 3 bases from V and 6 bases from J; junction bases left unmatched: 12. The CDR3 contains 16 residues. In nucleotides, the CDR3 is TGTGCCAGCAGCTTTACCTTAGCGGGAGTTCGGCGCGAGCAGTACTTC. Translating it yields CASSFTLAGVRREQYF.

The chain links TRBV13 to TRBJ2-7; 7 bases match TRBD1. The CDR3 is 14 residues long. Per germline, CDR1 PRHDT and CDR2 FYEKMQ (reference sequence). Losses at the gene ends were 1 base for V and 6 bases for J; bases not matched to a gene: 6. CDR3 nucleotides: TGTGCCAGCAGCTTAGTCTCCCAGGGGGTCGAGCAGTACTTC. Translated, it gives CASSLVSQGVEQYF.

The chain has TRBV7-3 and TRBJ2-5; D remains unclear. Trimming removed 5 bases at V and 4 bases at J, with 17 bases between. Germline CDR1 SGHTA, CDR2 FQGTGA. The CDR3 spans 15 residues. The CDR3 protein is CASSHDGFGGETQYF. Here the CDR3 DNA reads TGTGCCAGCAGCCACGACGGTTTTGGCGGAGAGACCCAGTACTTC.

The CDR3 region has the DNA TGTGCCTGGGGCCAGTCCGTGGATACGCAGTATTTT. Its protein product is CAWGQSVDTQYF. J is TRBJ2-3 and V is TRBV30; no clear D. CDR1 and CDR2 (germline): GTSNPN, SVGIG (reference sequence). The CDR3 covers 12 residues. Trimming removed 5 bases at V and 6 bases at J, with 12 bases between.

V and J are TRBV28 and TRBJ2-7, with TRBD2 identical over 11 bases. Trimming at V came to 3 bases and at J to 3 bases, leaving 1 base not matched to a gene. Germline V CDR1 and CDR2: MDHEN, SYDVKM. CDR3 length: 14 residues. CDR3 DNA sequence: TGTGCCAGCAGTTTGACTAGCGGGGTCTACGAGCAGTACTTC. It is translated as CASSLTSGVYEQYF.

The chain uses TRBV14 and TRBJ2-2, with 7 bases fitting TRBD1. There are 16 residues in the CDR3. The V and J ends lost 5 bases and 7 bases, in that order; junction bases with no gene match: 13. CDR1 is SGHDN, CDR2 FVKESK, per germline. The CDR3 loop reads CASSSTAGQVGGELFF. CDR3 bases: TGTGCCAGCAGCTCCACCGCCGGACAGGTGGGCGGGGAGCTGTTTTTT.

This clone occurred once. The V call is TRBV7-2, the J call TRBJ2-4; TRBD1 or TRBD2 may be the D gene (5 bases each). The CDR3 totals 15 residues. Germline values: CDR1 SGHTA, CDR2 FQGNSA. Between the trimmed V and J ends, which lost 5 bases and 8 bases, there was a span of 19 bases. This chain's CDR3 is CASSPSQGRVDIQYF. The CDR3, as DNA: TGTGCCAGCAGCCCTTCGCAGGGACGGGTCGACATTCAGTACTTC.

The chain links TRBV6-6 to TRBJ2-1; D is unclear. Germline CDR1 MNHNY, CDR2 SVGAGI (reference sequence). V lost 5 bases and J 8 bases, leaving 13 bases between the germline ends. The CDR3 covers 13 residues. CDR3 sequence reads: CASSEQSSYEQFF. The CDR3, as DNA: TGTGCCAGCAGTGAGCAAAGCAGTTATGAGCAGTTCTTC.

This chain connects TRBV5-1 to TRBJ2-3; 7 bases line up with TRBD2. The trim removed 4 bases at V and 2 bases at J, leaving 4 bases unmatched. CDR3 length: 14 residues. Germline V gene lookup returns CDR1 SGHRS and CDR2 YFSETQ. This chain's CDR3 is CASSLLATTDTQYF. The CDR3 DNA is TGCGCCAGCAGCCTACTAGCGACCACAGATACGCAGTATTTT.

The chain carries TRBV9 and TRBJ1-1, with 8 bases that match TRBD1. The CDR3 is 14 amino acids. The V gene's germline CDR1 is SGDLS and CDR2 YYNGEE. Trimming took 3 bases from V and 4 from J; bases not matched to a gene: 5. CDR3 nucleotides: TGTGCCAGCAGCGGACAGGGGCTCTTCACTGAAGCTTTCTTT. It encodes CASSGQGLFTEAFF.

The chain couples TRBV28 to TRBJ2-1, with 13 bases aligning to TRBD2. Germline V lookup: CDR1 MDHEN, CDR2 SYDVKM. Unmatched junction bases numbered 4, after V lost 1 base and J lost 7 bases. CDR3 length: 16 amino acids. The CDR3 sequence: CASSLYGLAGVNEQFF. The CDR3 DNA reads TGTGCCAGCAGTTTATACGGACTAGCGGGAGTGAATGAGCAGTTCTTC.

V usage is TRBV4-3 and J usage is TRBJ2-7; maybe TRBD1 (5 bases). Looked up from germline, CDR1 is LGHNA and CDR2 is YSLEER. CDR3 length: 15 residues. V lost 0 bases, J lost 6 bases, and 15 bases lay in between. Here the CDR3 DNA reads TGCGCCAGCAGCCAAGAGCTCAGGTGGGGCGGCGAGCAGTACTTC. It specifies CASSQELRWGGEQYF.